This passage covers 27 T cell receptor beta chains from one sample sequenced in a study of T-cell memory formation after mild COVID-19. TCRdb reprocessed the 5' RACE reads via MiXCR and lists one record per CDR3 protein. Of around 250,000 distinct CDR3 sequences in the sample, more than 8% were seen once. Sequenced input: PBMCs or a T cell subset sorted from them (not recorded which). The receptors stem from a man younger than 30 who had mild COVID-19 (a few samples of this study predate the infection). Cell type and time point are not known.

This clonotype was recorded many times. V and J are TRBV7-9 and TRBJ2-2, with D maybe TRBD1 (5 bases). Trimming pared 5 bases from V and 7 bases from J, leaving 14 bases between. The CDR3 loop spans 14 amino acids. Germline values: CDR1 SEHNR, CDR2 FQNEAQ (reference sequence). Here the CDR3 DNA reads TGTGCCAGCAGCATCGCAGGGTTGGTCGGGGAGCTGTTTTTT. Its translation: CASSIAGLVGELFF.

CDR3 protein: CASSQGALRGTEAFF. In nucleotides, the CDR3 is TGTGCCAGCAGCCAAGGCGCCTTAAGGGGCACTGAAGCTTTCTTT. J is TRBJ1-1 and V is TRBV7-2, with D perhaps TRBD1 (5 bases). Deletions cut 5 bases from V and 4 bases from J, with 17 bases between. Germline CDR1 is SGHTA and CDR2 is FQGNSA. The CDR3 covers 15 residues.

The chain employs TRBV6-1 and TRBJ2-7; 9 bases are shared with TRBD1. Germline values: CDR1 MNHNS, CDR2 SASEGT. The V gene end was trimmed by 6 bases and the J gene end by 1 base; junction bases not matched to a gene: 4. The CDR3 covers 14 residues. The chain's CDR3 is CASRTGQGSYEQYV. CDR3 DNA: TGTGCCAGCAGGACGGGACAGGGTTCCTACGAGCAGTACGTC.

This clonotype was counted only a few times. CDR3 DNA sequence: TGTGCCAGCAGTCCGTGGGGCTACGAGCAGTACTTC. Residues: CASSPWGYEQYF. The chain couples TRBV12-3 or TRBV12-4 to TRBJ2-7; D is uncertain. The CDR3 is made up of 12 amino acids. The V end lost 5 bases, the J end lost 3 bases, and 8 bases lay between the germline ends.

CDR3 coding DNA: TGTGCCAGCAGAAGGACGGGAAATCAGCCCCAGCATTTT. This codes for CASRRTGNQPQHF. The V and J genes are TRBV28 and TRBJ1-5; D uncertain. Germline CDR1 reads MDHEN; CDR2 reads SYDVKM. This CDR3 has 13 residues. Trimming took off 6 bases at V and 4 bases at J, with 10 bases between the two ends.

DNA for the CDR3: TGCAGCTTTGTAGGTGCAGGGTCACCGGGGACTGAAGCTTTCTTT. Translated, it gives CSFVGAGSPGTEAFF. The gene calls are TRBV29-1 and TRBJ1-1; D possibly corresponds to TRBD1 (5 bases). Germline V lookup: CDR1 SQVTM, CDR2 ANQGSEA. The length of the CDR3 is 15 residues. The V end was cut by 8 bases, the J end by 5 bases, with 24 bases between.

The rearrangement links TRBV7-2 to TRBJ1-6, with TRBD1 as a possible D gene (6 bases). Germline loops: CDR1 SGHTA, CDR2 FQGNSA. The CDR3 runs 15 residues. V lost 5 bases, J lost 9 bases, and 17 bases lay in between. CDR3 residues: CASSPSGQHGSPLHF. CDR3 DNA: TGTGCCAGCAGCCCAAGTGGACAGCACGGTTCACCCCTCCACTTT.

This clonotype turned up a few times. The V call is TRBV29-1, the J call TRBJ2-3, with 9 bases aligning to TRBD1. Germline V gene lookup returns CDR1 SQVTM and CDR2 ANQGSEA. V gave up 1 base and J gave up 5 bases; unmatched junction bases: 7. The CDR3 totals 15 residues. CDR3: CSVEAWTGAVDTQYF. DNA for the CDR3: TGCAGCGTTGAAGCGTGGACAGGGGCTGTAGATACGCAGTATTTT.

The chain carries TRBV20-1 and TRBJ2-2; D is perhaps TRBD1 (5 bases). Per the germline V gene, CDR1 is DFQATT and CDR2 is SNEGSKA (reference sequence). The CDR3 consists of 13 residues. Trimming took off 7 bases at V and 5 bases at J, with 14 bases between the two ends. CDR3 DNA sequence: TGCAGTGTCCCCAGGGCCCAAACCGGGGAGCTGTTTTTT. Translated, it gives CSVPRAQTGELFF.

CDR3 bases: TGTGCCAGCAGCTTAGATCTAATAGCCTCTAGCACAGATACGCAGTATTTT. Its translation: CASSLDLIASSTDTQYF. The chain joins TRBV11-2 to TRBJ2-3; no reliable D call. Trimming shortened V by 0 bases and J by 0 bases, and 13 bases separated the two germline ends. In germline, CDR1 is SGHAT, CDR2 FQNNGV. There are 17 residues in the CDR3. Based on the CDR3 plus reference TRBV11-2 and TRBJ2-3, the full variable domain is EAGVAQSPRYKIIEKRQSVAFWCNPISGHATLYWYQQILGQGPKLLIQFQNNGVVDDSQLPKDRFSAERLKGVDSTLKIQPAKLEDSAVYLCASSLDLIASSTDTQYFGPGTRLTVL.

This clonotype was seen at least ten times. The chain uses TRBV20-1 and TRBJ1-5; the D gene is possibly TRBD1 (6 bases). The CDR3 has 14 residues. V gave up 1 base and J gave up 4 bases, with 11 bases separating them. CDR1 and CDR2 (germline): DFQATT, SNEGSKA (reference sequence). The CDR3 DNA sequence: TGCAGTGCTAGAGCCCTCCAGGGGAATCAGCCCCAGCATTTT. This sequence encodes CSARALQGNQPQHF.

This chain uses TRBV20-1 with TRBJ2-5; weak D call: TRBD1 (5 bases). This CDR3 region has 13 residues. Germline values: CDR1 DFQATT, CDR2 SNEGSKA (reference sequence). V dropped 3 bases and J dropped 5 bases, with 13 bases sitting between them. DNA of the CDR3: TGCAGTGCTAGCTCCCCAGGGATCGAGACCCAGTACTTC. This gives the protein CSASSPGIETQYF.

The chain uses TRBV19 and TRBJ1-6; unclear D gene. CDR3 length: 16 residues. Germline-derived CDR1 and CDR2 are LNHDA and SQIVND (reference sequence). V was trimmed by 2 bases and J by 6 bases, leaving 14 bases between them. CDR3 in DNA: TGTGCCAGTAGTATATCCCAATCGGACGTTAATTCACCCCTCCACTTT. Encoded protein: CASSISQSDVNSPLHF.

This clonotype has more than one count but fewer than ten. The genes are TRBV6-1 and TRBJ1-5, with 7 bases fitting TRBD1. With V trimmed by 1 base and J by 0 bases, 6 bases remained unmatched. Looked up from germline, CDR1 is MNHNS and CDR2 is SASEGT. This CDR3 comprises 17 residues. The CDR3 DNA is TGTGCCAGCAGTGAAGAGGGGACAGATTATAGCAATCAGCCCCAGCATTTT. Translating gives CASSEEGTDYSNQPQHF.

The sample holds many counts of this clonotype. The CDR3 DNA reads as TGTGCCAGCAGCTTAGCCGCAGGGGTGGACATTCAGTACTTC. Encoded protein: CASSLAAGVDIQYF. The chain employs TRBV7-2 and TRBJ2-4, with a tentative D call TRBD1 (6 bases). From germline, CDR1 is SGHTA and CDR2 FQGNSA. The CDR3 runs 14 residues. With 0 bases removed from V and 8 bases from J, the gap between germline ends came to 11 bases. Full variable domain (remainder filled in from reference TRBV7-2 and TRBJ2-4): GAGVSQSPSNKVTEKGKDVELRCDPISGHTALYWYRQSLGQGLEFLIYFQGNSAPDKSGLPSDRFSAERTGGSVSTLTIQRTQQEDSAVYLCASSLAAGVDIQYFGAGTRLSVL.

This clonotype was detected ten times or more. The chain uses TRBV5-1 and TRBJ2-3, with D maybe TRBD2 (5 bases). V lost 5 bases and J lost 4, with 14 bases in between. CDR1 is SGHRS, CDR2 YFSETQ, per germline. CDR3 length: 14 amino acids. As DNA, the CDR3 is TGCGCCAGCAGAAAGGCGGGCCCCCCAGATACGCAGTATTTT. As protein: CASRKAGPPDTQYF.

This clonotype was counted between two and nine times. V usage is TRBV2 and J usage is TRBJ2-7, with 7 bases matching TRBD1. After removal of 8 bases from V and 4 bases from J, the junction contained 17 bases not matched to a gene. CDR1 and CDR2 (germline): SNHLY, FYNNEI. CDR3 length: 16 amino acids. The CDR3 DNA follows: TGTGCCAGCCAACGGACGAAGGGGGCTGGAGGTTACGAGCAGTACTTC. This gives the protein CASQRTKGAGGYEQYF. Full variable domain (rest looked up from reference TRBV2 and TRBJ2-7): EPEVTQTPSHQVTQMGQEVILRCVPISNHLYFYWYRQILGQKVEFLVSFYNNEISEKSEIFDDQFSVERPDGSNFTLKIRSTKLEDSAMYFCASQRTKGAGGYEQYFGPGTRLTVT.

This clonotype was recorded a few times. The chain is built from TRBV11-1 and TRBJ2-2; 8 bases line up with TRBD2. Trimming cost V 5 bases and J 1 base; bases outside gene matches: 6. The CDR3 has 16 residues. Germline values: CDR1 SGHAT, CDR2 FQDESV (reference sequence). This CDR3 is CASSRLLAGNTGELFF. The DNA of the CDR3 is TGTGCCAGCAGCCGGTTGCTAGCGGGGAACACCGGGGAGCTGTTTTTT.

This clonotype came up a few times. The chain carries TRBV6-6 and TRBJ2-1, with a weak D call TRBD1 (6 bases). The CDR3 has 14 amino acids. The germline V and J ends were trimmed by 10 bases and 5 bases, with 18 bases remaining between them. Germline-derived CDR1 and CDR2 are MNHNY and SVGAGI (reference sequence). The CDR3 loop is CATAGTSDHNEQFF. The DNA for the CDR3 is TGTGCCACCGCCGGGACATCGGACCACAATGAGCAGTTCTTC.

This clonotype was observed a few times. The V gene is TRBV21-1, the J gene TRBJ2-3; the D call TRBD2 from the table was never checked on the DNA. TRBV21-1 is noted as a pseudogene. The CDR3 covers 14 residues. CDR3 protein: CASREEGCSDTQYF. CDR3 DNA sequence: TGTGCCAGCCGGGAGGAAGGGTGTTCAGATACGCAGTATTTT.

This rearrangement joins TRBV7-2 to TRBJ2-2, with 10 positions matching TRBD1. This CDR3 contains 13 residues. Germline V gives CDR1 SGHTA, CDR2 FQGNSA. Losses at the gene ends were 7 bases for V and 6 bases for J; bases not matched to a gene: 2. The CDR3 coding sequence is TGTGCCAGCACAGGGACAGGGGCCGGGGAGCTGTTTTTT. Its translation is CASTGTGAGELFF.

This chain links TRBV6-2 or TRBV6-3 with TRBJ2-5; no clear D gene. Deletions cut 9 bases from V and 2 bases from J, with 13 bases between. The CDR3 totals 13 residues. From germline, CDR1 is MNHEY and CDR2 SVGEGT. CDR3 bases: TGTGCCAGTCCGAAAGTGGGACAAGAGACCCAGTACTTC. Protein: CASPKVGQETQYF.

In its sample, this clonotype was seen many times. The chain recombines TRBV7-3 with TRBJ2-2; a possible D gene is TRBD2 (6 bases). The germline V and J ends were trimmed by 3 bases and 7 bases, with 15 bases remaining between them. The CDR3 has 15 residues. Germline CDR1 is SGHTA and CDR2 is FQGTGA. The CDR3 DNA is TGTGCCAGCAGCTTGGCGGGACCCCAGGGCGGGGAGCTGTTTTTT. This codes for CASSLAGPQGGELFF.

This clonotype was detected only a few times. The chain links TRBV4-1 to TRBJ2-1; no definite D call. V lost 8 bases to trimming and J lost 6 bases, with 11 bases between them. The CDR3 loop spans 12 amino acids. Germline assignment: CDR1 MGHRA and CDR2 YSYEKL. The CDR3 sequence: CASRSPRNEQFF. CDR3 nucleotide sequence: TGCGCCAGCCGCTCCCCCCGCAATGAGCAGTTCTTC.

This clonotype was seen a few times. The chain joins TRBV10-3 to TRBJ2-1, with D perhaps TRBD1 (7 bases). V was shortened by 2 bases and J by 4 bases, with 12 bases between the two germline ends. The CDR3 runs 15 residues. The V gene's germline CDR1 is ENHRY and CDR2 SYGVKD. CDR3 sequence: CAISEGGTAYNEQFF. As DNA, the CDR3 is TGTGCCATCAGTGAGGGCGGGACAGCTTACAATGAGCAGTTCTTC.

V is TRBV5-1 and J is TRBJ2-7; D is undetermined. The CDR3 has 13 amino acids. Germline CDR1 and CDR2: SGHRS and YFSETQ. V lost 2 bases and J lost 1, with 7 bases in between. The CDR3 loop is CASSFPQSYEQYF. As DNA, the CDR3 is TGCGCCAGCAGCTTTCCACAGTCCTACGAGCAGTACTTC.

In DNA, the CDR3 is TGCGCCAGCAGCTTGGCCCGGACTAGCAACACCGGGGAGCTGTTTTTT. Protein product: CASSLARTSNTGELFF. This chain connects TRBV5-1 to TRBJ2-2; 8 nucleotides line up with TRBD2. Germline lookup yields CDR1 SGHRS and CDR2 YFSETQ. CDR3 length: 16 amino acids. J gave up 2 bases and V 0 bases, and 3 bases lay outside the gene matches.